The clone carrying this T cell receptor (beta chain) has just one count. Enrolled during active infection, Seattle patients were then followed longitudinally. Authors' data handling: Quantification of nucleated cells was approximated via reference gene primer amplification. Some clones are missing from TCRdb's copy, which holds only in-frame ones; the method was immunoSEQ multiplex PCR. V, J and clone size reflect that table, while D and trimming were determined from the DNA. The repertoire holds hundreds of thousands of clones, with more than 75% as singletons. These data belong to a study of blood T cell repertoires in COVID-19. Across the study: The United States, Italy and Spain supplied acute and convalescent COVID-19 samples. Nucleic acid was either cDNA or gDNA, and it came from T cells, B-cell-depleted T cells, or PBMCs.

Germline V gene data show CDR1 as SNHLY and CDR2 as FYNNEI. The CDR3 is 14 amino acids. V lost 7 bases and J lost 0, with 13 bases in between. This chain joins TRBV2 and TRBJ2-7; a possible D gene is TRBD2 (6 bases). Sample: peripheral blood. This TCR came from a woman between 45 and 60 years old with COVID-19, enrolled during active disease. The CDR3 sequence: CASIGGSSSYEQYF. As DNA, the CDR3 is TGTGCCAGCATCGGAGGGAGTAGCTCCTACGAGCAGTACTTC.